The source of this T cell receptor beta chain is a study of blood T cell repertoires in COVID-19. Living in 20 to 30 US areas, the participants were between about 18 and 90 years of age. The germline CDR1 and CDR2 sequences are SGHRS and YFSETQ. The CDR3 loop spans 16 amino acids. Concerning this clone: Its ends do not fully match the called genes, so a read error is possible.

Assay: immunoSEQ multiplex PCR; the TCRdb copy retains only in-frame clones and omits some. The sample lists about 250,000 clones; roughly 88% were seen once. Sequenced: PBMCs or T cells enriched from blood (not recorded which). The sequence was collected from a woman in her thirties or forties who had been exposed to COVID-19. The chain uses TRBV5-1 and TRBJ2-1, with D possibly TRBD2 on 6 matching bases. The CDR3 loop is CASSLLAGHSYNEQFF. CDR3 coding DNA: TGTGCCAGCAGCTTGCTTGCGGGGCACTCCTACAATGAGCAGTTCTTC.